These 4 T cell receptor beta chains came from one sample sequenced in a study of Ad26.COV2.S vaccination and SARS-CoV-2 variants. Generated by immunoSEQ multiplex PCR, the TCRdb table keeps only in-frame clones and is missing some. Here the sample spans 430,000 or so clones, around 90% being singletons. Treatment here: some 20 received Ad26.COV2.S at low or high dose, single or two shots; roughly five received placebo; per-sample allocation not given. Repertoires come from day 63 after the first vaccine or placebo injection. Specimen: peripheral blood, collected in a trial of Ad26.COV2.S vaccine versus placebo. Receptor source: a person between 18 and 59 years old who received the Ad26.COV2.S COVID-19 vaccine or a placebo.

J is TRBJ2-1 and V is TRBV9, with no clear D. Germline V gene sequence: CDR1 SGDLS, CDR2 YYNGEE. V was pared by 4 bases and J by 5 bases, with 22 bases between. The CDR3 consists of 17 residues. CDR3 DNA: TGTGCCAGCAGCTCCTCCTCTGGAGCCCCTTCCCACAATGAGCAGTTCTTC. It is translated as CASSSSSGAPSHNEQFF. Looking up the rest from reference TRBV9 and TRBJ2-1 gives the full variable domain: DSGVTQTPKHLITATGQRVTLRCSPRSGDLSVYWYQQSLDQGLQFLIQYYNGEERAKGNILERFSAQQFPDLHSELNLSSLELGDSALYFCASSSSSGAPSHNEQFFGPGTRLTVL.

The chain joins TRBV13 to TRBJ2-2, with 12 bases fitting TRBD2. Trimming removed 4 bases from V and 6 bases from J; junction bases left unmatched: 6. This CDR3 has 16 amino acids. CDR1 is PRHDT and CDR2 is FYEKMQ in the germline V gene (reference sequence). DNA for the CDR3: TGTGCCAGCAGCTACACTAGCGGGAGGACCCCCGGGGAGCTGTTTTTT. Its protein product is CASSYTSGRTPGELFF.

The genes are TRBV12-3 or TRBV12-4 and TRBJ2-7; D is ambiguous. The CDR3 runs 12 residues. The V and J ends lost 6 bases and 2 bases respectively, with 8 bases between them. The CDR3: CASSPQTYEQYF. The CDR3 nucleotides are TGTGCCAGCAGCCCTCAAACCTACGAGCAGTACTTC.

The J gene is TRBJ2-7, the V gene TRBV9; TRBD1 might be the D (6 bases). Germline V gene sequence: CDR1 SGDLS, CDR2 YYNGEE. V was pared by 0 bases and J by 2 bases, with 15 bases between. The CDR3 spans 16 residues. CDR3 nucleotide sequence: TGTGCCAGCAGCGTAGGGGTTCGGCAGGGGACCTACGAGCAGTACTTC. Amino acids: CASSVGVRQGTYEQYF. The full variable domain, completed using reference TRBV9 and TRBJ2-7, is DSGVTQTPKHLITATGQRVTLRCSPRSGDLSVYWYQQSLDQGLQFLIQYYNGEERAKGNILERFSAQQFPDLHSELNLSSLELGDSALYFCASSVGVRQGTYEQYFGPGTRLTVT.